This T cell receptor (beta chain) is from a study of blood T cells in healthy people across ages. PCR was performed a second time for about 7 to 12 cycles using a sample-barcoded 5' primer and a J-beta primer mix. Each TCR beta cDNA got a 12-nucleotide random molecular identifier. TCRdb re-derived calls from the 5' RACE reads in MiXCR, one entry per CDR3 protein. Altogether about a million distinct CDR3 sequences are present, approximately 38% being singletons, with the ten largest covering around 13%. This CDR3 contains 15 residues. V was pared by 0 bases and J by 7 bases, with 13 bases between. Germline CDR1 reads SGDLS; CDR2 reads YYNGEE.

This receptor was taken from a man aged 18 to 29 in good health. The V call is TRBV9, the J call TRBJ1-4; TRBD1 might be the D (5 bases). The sequenced material came from blood. The CDR3 loop is CASSVADSGGEKLFF. The DNA of the CDR3 is TGTGCCAGCAGCGTAGCGGACTCGGGGGGTGAAAAACTGTTTTTT.